Listed below are T cell receptor beta chains from one sample, sequenced in a study of blood T cells in healthy people across ages. TCRdb called the 5' RACE reads again in MiXCR, with one record for every CDR3 protein. The data show about 1.7 million distinct CDR3 sequences, with 28% seen just once and more than 6% held by the top ten. The sequencing sample was made of blood. The source is a woman in her thirties in good health. CDR3s leave out the opening cysteine and the closing phenylalanine or tryptophan. Clone size is given for some rows only: seen once, a few or many times, or a class if the clone is expanded.

v_gene	j_gene	len	abundance	CDR3aa
TRBV6-5	.	12	few	ASREFGTGDEQY
TRBV6-5	TRBJ2-3	13	.	ASSRGTGGPDAQY
TRBV20-1	TRBJ2-7	12	many	SASQDPDRYEQY
TRBV20-1	TRBJ2-1	12	.	SARGWRRGLEQF
TRBV20-1	TRBJ2-1	9	few	SAPELGEQF
TRBV20-1	TRBJ2-5	12	few	SARDGTGAETQY
TRBV10-3	TRBJ2-7	11	.	ATTGAVNYEQY
TRBV25-1	TRBJ2-3	11	.	ASSESVGDTQY
TRBV20-1	TRBJ2-7	9	.	SAAIDYEQY
TRBV20-1	TRBJ2-3	14	.	SARDVGQYTTDTQY
TRBV7-2	TRBJ2-1	13	.	ANSSVAGGNNEQF
TRBV24-1	TRBJ2-3	11	few	ATTSWRTDTQY
TRBV5-1	TRBJ2-6	15	few	ASSLAGGASGVNVLT
TRBV6-1	TRBJ2-1	16	.	ASSRFSPSGGIYNEQF
TRBV7-2	TRBJ2-3	13	few	ASSPLGGARDTQY
TRBV3-1	TRBJ2-3	9	few	ASSQVGTQY
TRBV5-5	TRBJ2-7	11	.	ASSLWKPYEQY
TRBV7-2	TRBJ1-1	12	few	ASSLDPMDGKAF
TRBV5-6	TRBJ2-1	14	few	ASSWGGHGSYNEQF
TRBV6-5	TRBJ2-3	13	.	ASSATSRGTDTQY
TRBV7-2	TRBJ2-7	13	.	ASSPWTLRAYEQY
TRBV15	TRBJ2-3	15	.	ATCIGTSDPSTDTQY
TRBV9	TRBJ2-3	12	many	ASSEGLGADTQY
TRBV6-2/TRBV6-3	TRBJ2-4	10	.	ASSYFQVEQY
TRBV9	TRBJ2-5	12	.	ASSPGLTQETQY
TRBV7-2	TRBJ1-5	13	.	ASSPRPGEGQPQH
TRBV29-1	TRBJ2-5	11	many	SVLAGVGETQY